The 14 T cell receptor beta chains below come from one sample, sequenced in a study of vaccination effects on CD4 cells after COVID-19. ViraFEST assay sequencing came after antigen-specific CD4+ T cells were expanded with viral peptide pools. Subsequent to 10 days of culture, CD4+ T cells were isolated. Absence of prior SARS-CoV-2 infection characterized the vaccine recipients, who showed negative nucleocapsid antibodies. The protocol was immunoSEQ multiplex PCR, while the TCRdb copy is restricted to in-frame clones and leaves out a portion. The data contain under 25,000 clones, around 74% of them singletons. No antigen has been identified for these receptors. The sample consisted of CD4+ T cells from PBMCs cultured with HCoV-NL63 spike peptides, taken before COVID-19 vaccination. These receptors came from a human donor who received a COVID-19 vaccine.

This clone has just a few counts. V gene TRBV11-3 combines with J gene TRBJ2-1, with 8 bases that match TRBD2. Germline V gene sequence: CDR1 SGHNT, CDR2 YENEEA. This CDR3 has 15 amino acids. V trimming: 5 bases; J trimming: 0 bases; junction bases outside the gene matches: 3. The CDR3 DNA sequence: TGTGCCAGCAGCCCCAGCGGGAGCTCCTACAATGAGCAGTTCTTC. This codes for CASSPSGSSYNEQFF.

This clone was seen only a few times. CDR3 in amino acids: CASRPTGQSFYEQYF. The CDR3 coding sequence is TGCGCCAGCAGGCCAACGGGACAGAGCTTCTACGAGCAGTACTTC. The genes are TRBV5-1 and TRBJ2-7; 7 bases are a match to TRBD1. The germline gives CDR1 SGHRS, CDR2 YFSETQ. V was pared by 5 bases and J by 3 bases, with 11 bases of the junction left unmatched. The CDR3 spans 15 residues.

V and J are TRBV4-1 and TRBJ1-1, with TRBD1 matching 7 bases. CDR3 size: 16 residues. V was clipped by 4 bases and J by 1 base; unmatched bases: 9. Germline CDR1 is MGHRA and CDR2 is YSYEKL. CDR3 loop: CASSPLLRGANTEAFF. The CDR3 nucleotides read TGCGCCAGCAGCCCGCTCCTCAGGGGGGCGAACACTGAAGCTTTCTTT.

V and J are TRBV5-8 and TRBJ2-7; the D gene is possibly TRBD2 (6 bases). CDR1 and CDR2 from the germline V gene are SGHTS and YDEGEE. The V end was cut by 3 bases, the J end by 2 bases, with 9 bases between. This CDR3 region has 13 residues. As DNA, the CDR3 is TGTGCCAGCAGCTCAGCGGGCCCCTACGAGCAGTACTTC. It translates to CASSSAGPYEQYF.

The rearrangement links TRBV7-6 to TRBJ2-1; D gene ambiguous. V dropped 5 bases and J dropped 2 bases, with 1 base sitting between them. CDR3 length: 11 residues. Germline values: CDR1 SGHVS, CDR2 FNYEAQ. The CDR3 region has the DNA TGTGCCAGCAGCACCTACAATGAGCAGTTCTTC. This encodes CASSTYNEQFF.

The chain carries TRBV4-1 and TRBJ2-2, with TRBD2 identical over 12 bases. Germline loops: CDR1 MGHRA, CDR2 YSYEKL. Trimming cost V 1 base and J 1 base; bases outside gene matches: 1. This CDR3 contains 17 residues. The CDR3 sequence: CASSQGTSGKNTGELFF. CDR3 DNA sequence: TGCGCCAGCAGCCAAGGGACTAGCGGGAAGAACACCGGGGAGCTGTTTTTT.

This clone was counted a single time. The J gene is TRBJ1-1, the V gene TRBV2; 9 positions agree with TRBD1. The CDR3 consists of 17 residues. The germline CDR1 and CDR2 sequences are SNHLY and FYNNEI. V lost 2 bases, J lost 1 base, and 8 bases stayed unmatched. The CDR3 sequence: CASSEPAWDRANTEAFF. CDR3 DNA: TGTGCCAGCAGTGAACCCGCATGGGACAGGGCGAACACTGAAGCTTTCTTT.

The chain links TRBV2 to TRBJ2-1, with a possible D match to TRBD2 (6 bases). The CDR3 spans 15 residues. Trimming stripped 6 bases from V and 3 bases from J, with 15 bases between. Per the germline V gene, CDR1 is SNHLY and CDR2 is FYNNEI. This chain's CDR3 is CASRTLAGNYNEQFF. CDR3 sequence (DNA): TGTGCCAGCAGGACCCTGGCGGGGAACTACAATGAGCAGTTCTTC.

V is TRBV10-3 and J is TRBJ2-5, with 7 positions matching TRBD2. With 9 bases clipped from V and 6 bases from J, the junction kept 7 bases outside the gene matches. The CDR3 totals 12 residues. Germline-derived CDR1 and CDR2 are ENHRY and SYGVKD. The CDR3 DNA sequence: TGTGCCATAACGACTAGCATGAAGACCCAGTACTTC. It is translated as CAITTSMKTQYF.

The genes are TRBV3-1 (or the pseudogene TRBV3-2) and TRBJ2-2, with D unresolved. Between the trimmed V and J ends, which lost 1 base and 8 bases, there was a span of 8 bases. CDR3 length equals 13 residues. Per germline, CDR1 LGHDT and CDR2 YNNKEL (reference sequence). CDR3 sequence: CASSQVRRGELFF. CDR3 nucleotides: TGTGCCAGCAGCCAAGTTAGAAGGGGGGAGCTGTTTTTT.

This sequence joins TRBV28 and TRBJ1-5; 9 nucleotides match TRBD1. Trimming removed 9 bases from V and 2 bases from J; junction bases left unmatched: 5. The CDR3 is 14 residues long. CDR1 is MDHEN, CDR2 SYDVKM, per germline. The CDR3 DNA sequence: TGTGCCAGTTTACAGGGGGCGGGCAATCAGCCCCAGCATTTT. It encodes CASLQGAGNQPQHF.

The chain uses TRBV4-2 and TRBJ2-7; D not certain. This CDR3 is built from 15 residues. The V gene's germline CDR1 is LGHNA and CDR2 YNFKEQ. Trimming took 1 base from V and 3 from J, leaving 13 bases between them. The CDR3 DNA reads TGTGCCAGCAGCCAAGGTCTGGGAACTCTCTACGAGCAGTACTTC. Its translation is CASSQGLGTLYEQYF.

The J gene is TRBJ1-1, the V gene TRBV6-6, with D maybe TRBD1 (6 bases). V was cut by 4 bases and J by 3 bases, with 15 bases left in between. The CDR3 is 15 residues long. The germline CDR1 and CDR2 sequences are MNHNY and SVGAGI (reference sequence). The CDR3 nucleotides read TGTGCCAGCAGTTCGGGACAAGGGAAAGACACTGAAGCTTTCTTT. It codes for CASSSGQGKDTEAFF.

DNA of the CDR3: TGTGCCAGCAGCTTTAGTGGGGCTGGCACAGATACGCAGTATTTT. This translates into CASSFSGAGTDTQYF. The chain has TRBV7-2 and TRBJ2-3; a weak D match, TRBD1 (5 bases). This CDR3 spans 15 amino acids. V was pared by 3 bases and J by 1 base, with 11 bases between. From germline, CDR1 is SGHTA and CDR2 FQGNSA.